There are many counts of the clone carrying this T cell receptor beta chain. Its antigen is unknown. The source of the sample is a study of tumor-infiltrating lymphocytes in primary liver carcinoma. On the study more broadly: Roughly 3.65 to 8 million productive TCRbeta reads were obtained per sample, with similar numbers across tissue types. The study's findings and limits: Tumor-adjacent and tumor-blood pairs showed less overlap than tumor region pairs.

A constant-region primer served to make TCR beta cDNA from around 500 ng total RNA. Employing slightly modified ARM-PCR, three nested multiplex PCR rounds were run, and these gave rise to the TCR beta libraries. For 10 cycles apiece, the opening two PCR rounds ran with TRBV1-TRBV30 forward primers and a C-beta reverse primer. Each CDR3 protein is one row after TCRdb ran MiXCR on the multiplex PCR reads. The repertoire includes roughly 120,000 distinct CDR3 sequences, 55% to 75% of them detected once, and around 9.7% sits in the top ten. Starting material for RNA and DNA co-extraction consisted of roughly 19-34 mg of unsorted bulk tissue. Donors were untreated and chronically infected with HBV. There are 16 residues in the CDR3. The germline CDR1 and CDR2 sequences are LGHNA and YNFKEQ. Deletions cut 3 bases from V and 6 bases from J, with 18 bases between.

This clonotype was sampled from a woman aged 55-69 years with primary liver carcinoma and hepatitis B virus infection. The chain uses TRBV4-2 and TRBJ2-1; D perhaps matches TRBD1 (6 bases). Sequenced material: liver tumor tissue from sampling region 1. Documented subset: tumor region T1, superior pole. CDR3 residues: CASSQDLTGYGNEQFF. CDR3 in DNA: TGTGCCAGCAGCCAGGATCTGACAGGTTATGGCAATGAGCAGTTCTTC.